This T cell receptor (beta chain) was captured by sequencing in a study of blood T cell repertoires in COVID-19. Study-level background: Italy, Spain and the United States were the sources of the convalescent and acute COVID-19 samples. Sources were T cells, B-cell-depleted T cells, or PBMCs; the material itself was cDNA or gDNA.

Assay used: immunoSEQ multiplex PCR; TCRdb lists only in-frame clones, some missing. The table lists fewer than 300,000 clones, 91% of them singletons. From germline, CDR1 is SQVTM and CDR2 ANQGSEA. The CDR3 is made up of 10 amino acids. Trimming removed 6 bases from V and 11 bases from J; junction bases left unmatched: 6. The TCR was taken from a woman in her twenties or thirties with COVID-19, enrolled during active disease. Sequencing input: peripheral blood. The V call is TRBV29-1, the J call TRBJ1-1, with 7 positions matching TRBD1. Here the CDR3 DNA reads TGCAGCGTCCTCGGACAGGAGGCTTTCTTT. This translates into CSVLGQEAFF.